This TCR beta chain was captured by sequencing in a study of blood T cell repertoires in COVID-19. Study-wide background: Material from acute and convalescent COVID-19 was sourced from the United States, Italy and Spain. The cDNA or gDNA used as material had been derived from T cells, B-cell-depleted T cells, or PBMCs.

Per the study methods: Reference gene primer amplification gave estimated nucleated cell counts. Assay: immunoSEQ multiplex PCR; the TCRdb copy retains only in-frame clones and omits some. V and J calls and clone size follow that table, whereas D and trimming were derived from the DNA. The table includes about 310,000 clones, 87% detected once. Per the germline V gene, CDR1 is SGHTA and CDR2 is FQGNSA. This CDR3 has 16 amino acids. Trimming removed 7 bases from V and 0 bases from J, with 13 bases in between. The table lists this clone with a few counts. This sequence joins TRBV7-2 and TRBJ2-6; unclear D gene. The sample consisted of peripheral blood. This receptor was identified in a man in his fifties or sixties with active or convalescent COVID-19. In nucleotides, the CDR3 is TGTGCCAGCACCCTACCTACGGGCTCTGGGGCCAACGTCCTGACTTTC. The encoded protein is CASTLPTGSGANVLTF.